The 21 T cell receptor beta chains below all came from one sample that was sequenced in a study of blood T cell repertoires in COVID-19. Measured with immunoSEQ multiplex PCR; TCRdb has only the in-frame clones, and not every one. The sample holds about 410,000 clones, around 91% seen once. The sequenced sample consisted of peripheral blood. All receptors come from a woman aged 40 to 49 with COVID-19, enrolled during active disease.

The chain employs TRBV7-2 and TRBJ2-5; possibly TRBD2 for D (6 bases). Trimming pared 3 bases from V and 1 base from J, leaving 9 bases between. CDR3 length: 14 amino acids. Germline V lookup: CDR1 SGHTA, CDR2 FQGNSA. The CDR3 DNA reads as TGTGCCAGCAGCTTGGGGACTTTCCAAGAGACCCAGTACTTC. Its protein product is CASSLGTFQETQYF.

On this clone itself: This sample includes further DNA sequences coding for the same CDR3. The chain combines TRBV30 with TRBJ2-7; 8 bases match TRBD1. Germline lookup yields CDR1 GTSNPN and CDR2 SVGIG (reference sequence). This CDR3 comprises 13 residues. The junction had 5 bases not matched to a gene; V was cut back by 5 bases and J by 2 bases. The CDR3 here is CAWSGTGTYEQYF. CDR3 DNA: TGTGCCTGGTCCGGGACAGGAACCTACGAGCAGTACTTC.

CDR3 DNA sequence: TGCGCCAGCAGCCCCGGACACAGCAATCAGCCCCAGCATTTT. It is translated as CASSPGHSNQPQHF. The chain carries TRBV5-1 and TRBJ1-5, with TRBD1 as a possible D gene (5 bases). Germline values: CDR1 SGHRS, CDR2 YFSETQ. The V gene lost 4 bases and the J gene lost 1 base, with 9 bases spanning the gap. The CDR3 contains 14 residues.

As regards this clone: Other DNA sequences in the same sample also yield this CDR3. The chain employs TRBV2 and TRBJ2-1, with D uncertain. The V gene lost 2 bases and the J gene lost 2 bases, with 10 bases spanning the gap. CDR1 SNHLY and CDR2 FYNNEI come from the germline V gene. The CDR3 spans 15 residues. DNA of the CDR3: TGTGCCAGCAGTGAAACTGGCGGAGCCTACAATGAGCAGTTCTTC. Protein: CASSETGGAYNEQFF.

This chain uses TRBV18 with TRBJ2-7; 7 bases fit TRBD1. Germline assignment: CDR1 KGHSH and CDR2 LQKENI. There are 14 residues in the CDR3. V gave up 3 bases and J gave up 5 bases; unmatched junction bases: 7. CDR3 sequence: CASSPGTVTHEQYF. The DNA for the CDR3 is TGTGCCAGCTCACCTGGGACAGTCACCCACGAGCAGTACTTC.

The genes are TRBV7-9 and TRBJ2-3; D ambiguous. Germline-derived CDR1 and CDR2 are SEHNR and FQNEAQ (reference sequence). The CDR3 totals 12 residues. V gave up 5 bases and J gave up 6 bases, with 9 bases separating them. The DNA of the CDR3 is TGTGCCAGCAGCACCTACAGCGATACGCAGTATTTT. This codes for CASSTYSDTQYF.

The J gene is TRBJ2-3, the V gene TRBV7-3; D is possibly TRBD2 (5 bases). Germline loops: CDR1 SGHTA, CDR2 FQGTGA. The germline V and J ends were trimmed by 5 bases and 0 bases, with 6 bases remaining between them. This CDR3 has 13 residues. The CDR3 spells CASSRGSTDTQYF. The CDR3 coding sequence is TGTGCCAGCAGCCGCGGGAGCACAGATACGCAGTATTTT. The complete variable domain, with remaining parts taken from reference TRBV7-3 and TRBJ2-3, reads GAGVSQTPSNKVTEKGKYVELRCDPISGHTALYWYRQSLGQGPEFLIYFQGTGAADDSGLPNDRFFAVRPEGSVSTLKIQRTERGDSAVYLCASSRGSTDTQYFGPGTRLTVL.

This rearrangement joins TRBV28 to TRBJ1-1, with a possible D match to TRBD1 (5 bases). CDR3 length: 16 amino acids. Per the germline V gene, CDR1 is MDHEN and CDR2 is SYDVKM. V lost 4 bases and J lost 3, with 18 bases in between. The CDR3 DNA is TGTGCCAGCAGTTCTAGGGCAGGGAGGCTTGACACTGAAGCTTTCTTT. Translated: CASSSRAGRLDTEAFF.

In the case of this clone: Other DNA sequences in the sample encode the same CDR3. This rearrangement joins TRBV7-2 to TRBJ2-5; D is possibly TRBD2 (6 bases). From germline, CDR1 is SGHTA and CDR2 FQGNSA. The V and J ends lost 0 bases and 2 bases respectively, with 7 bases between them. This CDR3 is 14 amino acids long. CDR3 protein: CASSLAGGQETQYF. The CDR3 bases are TGTGCCAGCAGCTTAGCGGGGGGACAAGAGACCCAGTACTTC.

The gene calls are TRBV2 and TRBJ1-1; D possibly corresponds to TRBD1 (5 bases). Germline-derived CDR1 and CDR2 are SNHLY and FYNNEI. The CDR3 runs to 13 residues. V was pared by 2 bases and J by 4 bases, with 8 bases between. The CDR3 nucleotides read TGTGCCAGCAGTGAACTAACAGGCACTGAAGCTTTCTTT. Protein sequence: CASSELTGTEAFF.

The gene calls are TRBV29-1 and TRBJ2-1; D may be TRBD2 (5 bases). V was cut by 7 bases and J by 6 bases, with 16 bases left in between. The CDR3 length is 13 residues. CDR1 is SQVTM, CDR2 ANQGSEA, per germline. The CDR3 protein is CSALSDRGNEQFF. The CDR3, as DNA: TGCAGCGCCCTATCAGATCGGGGCAATGAGCAGTTCTTC.

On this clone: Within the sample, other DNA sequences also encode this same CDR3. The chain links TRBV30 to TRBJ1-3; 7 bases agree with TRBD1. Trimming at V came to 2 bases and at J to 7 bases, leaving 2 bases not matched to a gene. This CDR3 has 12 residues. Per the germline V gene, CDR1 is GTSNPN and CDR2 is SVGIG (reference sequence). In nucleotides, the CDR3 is TGTGCCTGGAGTCCACAGGGGAACACCATATATTTT. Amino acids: CAWSPQGNTIYF.

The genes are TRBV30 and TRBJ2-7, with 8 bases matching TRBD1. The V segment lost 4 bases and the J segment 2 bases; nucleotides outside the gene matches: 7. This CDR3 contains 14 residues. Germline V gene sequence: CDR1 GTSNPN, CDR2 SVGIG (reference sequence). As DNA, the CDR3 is TGTGCCTGGACACGGGACAGGATTACCTACGAGCAGTACTTC. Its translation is CAWTRDRITYEQYF.

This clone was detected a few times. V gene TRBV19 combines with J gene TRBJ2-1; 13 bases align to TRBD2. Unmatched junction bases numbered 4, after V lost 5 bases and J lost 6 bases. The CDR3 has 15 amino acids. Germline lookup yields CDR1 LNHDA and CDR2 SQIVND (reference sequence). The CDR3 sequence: CASSVGLAGINEQFF. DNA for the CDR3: TGTGCCAGTAGTGTGGGACTAGCGGGAATCAATGAGCAGTTCTTC.

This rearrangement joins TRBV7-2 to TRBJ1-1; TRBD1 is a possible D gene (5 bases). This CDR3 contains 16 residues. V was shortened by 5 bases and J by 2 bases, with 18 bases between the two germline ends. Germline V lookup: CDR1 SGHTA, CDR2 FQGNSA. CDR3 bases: TGTGCCAGCAGCGCCCCGGGCGGGGGGTACAACACTGAAGCTTTCTTT. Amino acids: CASSAPGGGYNTEAFF.

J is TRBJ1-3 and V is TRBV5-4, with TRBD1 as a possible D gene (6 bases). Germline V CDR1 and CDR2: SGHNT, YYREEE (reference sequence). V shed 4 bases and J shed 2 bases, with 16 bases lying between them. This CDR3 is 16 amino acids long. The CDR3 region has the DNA TGTGCCAGCAGCACCGCCAGGGGTTCGGCTGGAAACACCATATATTTT. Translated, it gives CASSTARGSAGNTIYF.

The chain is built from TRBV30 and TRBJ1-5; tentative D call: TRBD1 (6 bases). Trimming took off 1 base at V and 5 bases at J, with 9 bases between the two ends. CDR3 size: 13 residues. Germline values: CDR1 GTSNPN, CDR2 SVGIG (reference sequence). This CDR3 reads CAWSGGGDQPQHF. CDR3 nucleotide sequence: TGTGCCTGGAGTGGGGGGGGCGATCAGCCCCAGCATTTT.

CDR3 in DNA: TGTGCCAGCAGTGGACATATAAGGACTAGCGGGAGGAGCCAAGAGACCCAGTACTTC. Protein: CASSGHIRTSGRSQETQYF. This chain uses TRBV28 with TRBJ2-5; 14 bases fit TRBD2. Germline V gene data show CDR1 as MDHEN and CDR2 as SYDVKM. This CDR3 contains 19 residues. With V trimmed by 5 bases and J by 1 base, 12 bases remained unmatched.

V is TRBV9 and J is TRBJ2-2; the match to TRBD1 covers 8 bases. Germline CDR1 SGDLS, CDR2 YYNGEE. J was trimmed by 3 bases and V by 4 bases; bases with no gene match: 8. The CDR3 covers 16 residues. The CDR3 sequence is CASSPQGTGYTGELFF. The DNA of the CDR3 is TGTGCCAGCAGCCCCCAGGGGACAGGATACACCGGGGAGCTGTTTTTT.

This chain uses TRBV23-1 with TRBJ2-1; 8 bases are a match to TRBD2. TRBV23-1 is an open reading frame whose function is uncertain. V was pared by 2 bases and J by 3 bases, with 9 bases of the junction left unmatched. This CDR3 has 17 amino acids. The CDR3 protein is CASSQPKTGGVYNEQFF. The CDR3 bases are TGCGCCAGCAGTCAACCCAAAACGGGGGGGGTCTACAATGAGCAGTTCTTC.

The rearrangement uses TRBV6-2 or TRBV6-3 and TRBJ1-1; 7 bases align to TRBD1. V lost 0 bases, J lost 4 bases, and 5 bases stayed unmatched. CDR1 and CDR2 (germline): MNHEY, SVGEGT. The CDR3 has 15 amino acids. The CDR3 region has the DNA TGTGCCAGCAGTTACTCTGCGACAGGGCTCACTGAAGCTTTCTTT. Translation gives CASSYSATGLTEAFF.